This T cell receptor (beta chain) was retrieved from a study of CD8+ T cells in alopecia areata. Background on the study: Grafting placed skin from approximately 6-12-month-old C3H/HeJ donors with spontaneous alopecia onto roughly 7-10-week-old female C3H/HeJ mice. Points from the study as a whole: Affected lesional scalp, above all in alopecia totalis/universalis, was more clonal than normal scalp. Patients shared TCRs less clearly than mice did, possibly owing to HLA.

The sorting of pooled cutaneous lymph node cells relied on CD4, CD8alpha, NKG2D, NKG2ACE and other markers. Following extraction, RNA underwent reverse transcription to cDNA, which served as the sequencing template. Method: immunoSEQ multiplex PCR; TCRdb's copy keeps in-frame clones and lacks some. The table lists 200,000 to 300,000 clones, with no singletons. Looked up from germline, CDR1 is LGHNA and CDR2 is YNLKQL (reference sequence). This CDR3 has 18 residues. V lost 0 bases to trimming and J lost 0 bases; unmatched junction nucleotides: 4. This clone has just a few counts. The target antigen is unknown. Germline and genes: mouse. The CDR3 goes on 4 residues after the read ends, and that part is filled in from the germline J gene.

The receptor comes from a C3H/HeJ mouse with alopecia areata. The strain's MHC type: H2-k. This rearrangement joins TRBV5 to TRBJ2-4; 12 bases map to TRBD2. Sequencing was performed on CD4+ T cells sorted from a lymph node. The CDR3 sequence is CASSQDDWGGFSQNTLYF. The DNA read from the CDR3 is TGTGCCAGCAGCCAAGATGACTGGGGGGGCTTTAGTCAAAAC.